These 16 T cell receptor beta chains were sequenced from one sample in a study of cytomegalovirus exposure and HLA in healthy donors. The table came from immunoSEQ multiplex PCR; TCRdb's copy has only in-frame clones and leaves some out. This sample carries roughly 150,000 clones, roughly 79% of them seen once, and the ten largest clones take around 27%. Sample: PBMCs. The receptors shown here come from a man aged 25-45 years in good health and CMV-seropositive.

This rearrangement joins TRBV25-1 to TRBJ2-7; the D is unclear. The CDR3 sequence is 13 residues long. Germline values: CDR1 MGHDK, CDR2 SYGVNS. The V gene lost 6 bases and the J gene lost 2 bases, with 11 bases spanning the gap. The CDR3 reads CASSPSPPYEQYF. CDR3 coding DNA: TGTGCCAGCAGCCCCAGTCCCCCCTACGAGCAGTACTTC.

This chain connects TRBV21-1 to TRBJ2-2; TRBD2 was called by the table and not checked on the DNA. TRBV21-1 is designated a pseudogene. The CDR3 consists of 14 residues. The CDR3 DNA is TGTGCCAGCAGCGGGGACTCGAACACCGGGGAGCTGTTTTTT. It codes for CASSGDSNTGELFF.

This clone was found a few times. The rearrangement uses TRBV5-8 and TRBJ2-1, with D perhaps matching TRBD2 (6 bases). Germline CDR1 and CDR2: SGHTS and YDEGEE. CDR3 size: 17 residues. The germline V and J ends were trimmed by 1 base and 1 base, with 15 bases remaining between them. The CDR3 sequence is CASSLRAAAGSYNEQFF. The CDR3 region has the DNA TGTGCCAGCAGCTTGAGGGCTGCGGCGGGGTCCTACAATGAGCAGTTCTTC.

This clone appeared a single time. DNA for the CDR3: TGCGCCAGCAGCTTAGGACTAGCTGGGGCTACATACAATGAGCAGTTCTTC. Its protein is CASSLGLAGATYNEQFF. V usage is TRBV5-1 and J usage is TRBJ2-1; 8 nucleotides match TRBD2. The germline gives CDR1 SGHRS, CDR2 YFSETQ. This CDR3 comprises 17 residues. The ends lost 2 bases at V and 4 bases at J; junction bases unmatched: 11.

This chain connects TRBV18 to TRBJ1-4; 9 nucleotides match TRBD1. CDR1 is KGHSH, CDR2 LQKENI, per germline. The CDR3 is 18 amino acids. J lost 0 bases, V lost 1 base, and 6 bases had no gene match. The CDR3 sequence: CASSPRGQGSATNEKLFF. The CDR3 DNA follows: TGTGCCAGCTCACCACGGGGACAGGGTTCTGCAACTAATGAAAAACTGTTTTTT.

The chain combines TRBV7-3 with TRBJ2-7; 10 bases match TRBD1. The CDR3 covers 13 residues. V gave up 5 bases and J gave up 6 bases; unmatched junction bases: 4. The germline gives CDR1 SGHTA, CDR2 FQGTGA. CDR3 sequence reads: CASSLDRGREQYF. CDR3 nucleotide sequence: TGTGCCAGCAGCCTAGACAGGGGGCGCGAGCAGTACTTC.

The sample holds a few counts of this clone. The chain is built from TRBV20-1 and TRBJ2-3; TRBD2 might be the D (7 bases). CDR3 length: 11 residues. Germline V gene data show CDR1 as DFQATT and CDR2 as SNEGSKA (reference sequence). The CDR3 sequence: CRAGAGDTQYF. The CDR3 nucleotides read TGCAGGGCGGGGGCAGGGGATACGCAGTATTTT.

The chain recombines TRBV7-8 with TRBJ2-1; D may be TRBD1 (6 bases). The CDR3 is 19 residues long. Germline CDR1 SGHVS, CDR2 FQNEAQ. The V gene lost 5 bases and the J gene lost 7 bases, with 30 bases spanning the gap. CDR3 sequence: CASSKGDSWGLPAKNEQFF. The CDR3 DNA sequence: TGTGCCAGCAGCAAAGGGGATTCGTGGGGGCTCCCCGCCAAGAATGAGCAGTTCTTC.

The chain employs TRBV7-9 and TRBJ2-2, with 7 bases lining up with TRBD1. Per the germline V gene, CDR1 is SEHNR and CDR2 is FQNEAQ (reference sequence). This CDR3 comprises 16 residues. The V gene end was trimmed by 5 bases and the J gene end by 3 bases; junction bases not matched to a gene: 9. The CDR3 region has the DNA TGTGCCAGCAGCGACAGGGACGGCCTATACACCGGGGAGCTGTTTTTT. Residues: CASSDRDGLYTGELFF.

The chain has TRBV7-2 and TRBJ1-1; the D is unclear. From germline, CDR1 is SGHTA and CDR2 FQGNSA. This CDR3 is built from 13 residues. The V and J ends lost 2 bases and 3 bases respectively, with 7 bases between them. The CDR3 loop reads CASSLTAYTEAFF. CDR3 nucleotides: TGTGCCAGCAGCTTAACAGCCTACACTGAAGCTTTCTTT.

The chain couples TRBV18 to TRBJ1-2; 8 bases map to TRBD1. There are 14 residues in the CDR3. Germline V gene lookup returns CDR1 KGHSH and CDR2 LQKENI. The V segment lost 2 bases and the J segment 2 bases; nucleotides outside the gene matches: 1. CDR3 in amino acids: CASSPTGGNYGYTF. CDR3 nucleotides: TGTGCCAGCTCACCAACAGGGGGGAACTATGGCTACACCTTC.

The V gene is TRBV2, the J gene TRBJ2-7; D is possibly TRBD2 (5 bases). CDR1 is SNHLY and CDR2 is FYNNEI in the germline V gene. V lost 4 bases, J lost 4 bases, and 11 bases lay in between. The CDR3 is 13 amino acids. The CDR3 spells CASSAGTWYEQYF. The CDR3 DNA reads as TGTGCCAGCAGTGCGGGAACTTGGTACGAGCAGTACTTC.

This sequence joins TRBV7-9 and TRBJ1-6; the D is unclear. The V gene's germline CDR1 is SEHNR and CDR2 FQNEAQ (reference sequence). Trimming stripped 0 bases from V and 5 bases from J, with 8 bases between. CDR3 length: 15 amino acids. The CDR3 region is CASSLAGIDNSPLHF. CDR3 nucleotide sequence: TGTGCCAGCAGCTTAGCCGGGATAGATAATTCACCCCTCCACTTT.

CDR3 residues: CASSSTGTSGSWNEQFF. CDR3 nucleotide sequence: TGTGCCAGCAGCTCAACCGGGACTAGCGGGAGTTGGAATGAGCAGTTCTTC. The V call is TRBV7-2, the J call TRBJ2-1; 14 bases align to TRBD2. With 4 bases clipped from V and 7 bases from J, the junction kept 9 bases outside the gene matches. Germline CDR1 and CDR2: SGHTA and FQGNSA. The CDR3 extends over 17 amino acids. Filled out from reference TRBV7-2 and TRBJ2-1, the complete variable domain reads GAGVSQSPSNKVTEKGKDVELRCDPISGHTALYWYRQSLGQGLEFLIYFQGNSAPDKSGLPSDRFSAERTGGSVSTLTIQRTQQEDSAVYLCASSSTGTSGSWNEQFFGPGTRLTVL.

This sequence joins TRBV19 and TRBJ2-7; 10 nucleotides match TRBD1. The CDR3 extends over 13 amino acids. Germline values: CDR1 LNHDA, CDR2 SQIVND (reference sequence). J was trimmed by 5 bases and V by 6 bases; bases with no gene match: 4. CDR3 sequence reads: CASSADRGDEQYF. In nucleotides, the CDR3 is TGTGCCAGTAGCGCGGACAGGGGGGACGAGCAGTACTTC.

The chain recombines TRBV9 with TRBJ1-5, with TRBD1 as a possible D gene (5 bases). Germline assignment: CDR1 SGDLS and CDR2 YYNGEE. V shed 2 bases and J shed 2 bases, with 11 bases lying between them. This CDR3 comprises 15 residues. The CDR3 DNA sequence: TGTGCCAGCAGCGTGGGGGGAGGGGGCAATCAGCCCCAGCATTTT. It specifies CASSVGGGGNQPQHF. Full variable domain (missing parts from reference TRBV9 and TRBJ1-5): DSGVTQTPKHLITATGQRVTLRCSPRSGDLSVYWYQQSLDQGLQFLIQYYNGEERAKGNILERFSAQQFPDLHSELNLSSLELGDSALYFCASSVGGGGNQPQHFGDGTRLSIL.